This TCR beta chain was identified during a study of control samples from healthy donors and cancer patients. Profiling relied on immunoSEQ multiplex PCR, and the TCRdb table lists in-frame clones only, not all of them. The sample lists approximately 140,000 clones; 80% to 95% were seen once. Trimming left V 0 bases short and J 0 bases short, with 10 bases between. Germline CDR1 is SGHRS and CDR2 is YFSETQ. The CDR3 is 17 residues long. This clone was seen only once. This receptor was obtained from a man aged 30 to 45 in good health. The specimen was blood. The rearrangement uses TRBV5-1 and TRBJ2-6; D unresolved. The CDR3 is CASSLATVSSGANVLTF. CDR3 DNA sequence: TGCGCCAGCAGCTTGGCTACAGTAAGCTCTGGGGCCAACGTCCTGACTTTC.